This T cell receptor (beta chain) stems from a study of OX40 agonist ivuxolimab in advanced cancers. In regard to this clone: Its specificity is not known. One junction end does not reproduce the germline sequence, and a read error may be involved.

Clones were read by immunoSEQ multiplex PCR, and TCRdb kept only the in-frame ones, dropping some. Of about 62,000 clones listed, 88% were seen once; the top ten hold roughly 5%. Points from the study as a whole: Clonal expansion was among the lowest in partial responders at 0.1-3.0 mg/kg, especially CD8+. Expanded clones were, on average, more numerous in CD8+ T cells than in CD4+.

Germline assignment: CDR1 MNHNS and CDR2 SASEGT. The CDR3 is made up of 13 amino acids. This clonotype was sampled from an adult with an advanced solid tumor such as melanoma, head and neck, liver or kidney cancer. This sample comprised CD4+ or CD8+ T cells sorted from blood, obtained in a trial of the OX40 agonist ivuxolimab. The gene calls are TRBV6-1 and TRBJ1-4; TRBD1 matches 8 bases. The DNA for the CDR3 is TGTGCCAGCAGTGAGTCTATAGGCGAGACAGGGGTTTTT. It translates to CASSESIGETGVF.